The 12 T cell receptor beta chains below were found in one sample sequenced in a study of regulatory T cells in long-lasting Graves disease. The time point: persistent/refractory GD, antithyroid drugs over 5 years with positive TRAb. RNA extracted from PBMCs served as the sequencing template. To make TCR beta libraries, researchers used iRepertoire HTBI primers and Arm-PCR of CDR3 regions. TCRdb called the multiplex PCR reads again in MiXCR, with one record for every CDR3 protein. The profile shows a few hundred thousand distinct CDR3 sequences, 23% of them singletons. The material sequenced was peripheral blood mononuclear cells (PBMCs), taken when the disease was refractory, from a patient treated with antithyroid drugs. All receptors derive from a female donor with Graves disease.

This clonotype was counted at least ten times. The chain joins TRBV20-1 to TRBJ2-7, with TRBD1 identical over 7 bases. Per germline, CDR1 DFQATT and CDR2 SNEGSKA (reference sequence). CDR3 length: 14 residues. V lost 6 bases to trimming and J lost 5 bases; unmatched junction nucleotides: 13. CDR3 nucleotide sequence: TGCAGTGCCACTCACGCGACAGGGATCGACGAGCAGTACTTC. This codes for CSATHATGIDEQYF.

The chain couples TRBV12-3 or TRBV12-4 to TRBJ1-4; 9 positions match TRBD1. The J segment lost 7 bases and the V segment lost 3 bases, leaving 6 bases of the junction unmatched. CDR3 length: 15 residues. The CDR3 sequence: CASSLPGTGSEKLFF. For the CDR3, the DNA is TGTGCCAGCAGTTTGCCCGGGACAGGGTCTGAAAAACTGTTTTTT.

V gene TRBV9 combines with J gene TRBJ1-1, with 7 bases aligning to TRBD1. The germline V gene encodes CDR1 SGDLS and CDR2 YYNGEE. V shed 3 bases and J 4 bases; nucleotides not matched to a gene: 9. The CDR3 consists of 15 residues. As DNA, the CDR3 is TGTGCCAGCAGCGCTCTACAGGGGCGCTCCACTGAAGCTTTCTTT. This gives the protein CASSALQGRSTEAFF.

This clonotype was picked up many times. The chain is built from TRBV24-1 and TRBJ1-2, with a tentative D call TRBD1 (6 bases). Trimming took off 1 base at V and 6 bases at J, with 11 bases between the two ends. Germline V gene lookup returns CDR1 KGHDR and CDR2 SFDVKD. CDR3 length: 14 amino acids. CDR3 nucleotide sequence: TGTGCCACCAGTGATTTTCCGGCAGGGGATGGCTACACCTTC. Its protein product is CATSDFPAGDGYTF.

This clonotype was observed many times. The CDR3 here is CASSLTGYEKLFF. The CDR3 DNA follows: TGTGCCAGCAGCCTCACAGGGTATGAAAAACTGTTTTTT. The chain carries TRBV13 and TRBJ1-4, with a tentative D call TRBD1 (6 bases). The CDR3 spans 13 residues. V was cut by 5 bases and J by 6 bases, with 10 bases left in between. Germline CDR1 PRHDT, CDR2 FYEKMQ (reference sequence).

This clonotype was counted between two and nine times. J is TRBJ1-5 and V is TRBV19; D possibly corresponds to TRBD1 (6 bases). Germline V lookup: CDR1 LNHDA, CDR2 SQIVND (reference sequence). The V end was cut by 7 bases, the J end by 2 bases, with 12 bases between. This CDR3 has 14 amino acids. The CDR3 bases are TGTGCCAGTACGGGGTCAGGGGGCAATCAGCCCCAGCATTTT. Residues: CASTGSGGNQPQHF. Full variable domain (remainder filled in from reference TRBV19 and TRBJ1-5): DGGITQSPKYLFRKEGQNVTLSCEQNLNHDAMYWYRQDPGQGLRLIYYSQIVNDFQKGDIAEGYSVSREKKESFPLTVTSAQKNPTAFYLCASTGSGGNQPQHFGDGTRLSIL.

This clonotype has ten or more counts. The chain has TRBV2 and TRBJ1-2; a weak D match, TRBD1 (5 bases). Germline values: CDR1 SNHLY, CDR2 FYNNEI. V was shortened by 3 bases and J by 0 bases, with 11 bases between the two germline ends. This CDR3 is built from 15 residues. The DNA for the CDR3 is TGTGCCAGCAGTGAGCCCCCAGGGTCTAACTATGGCTACACCTTC. Translating it yields CASSEPPGSNYGYTF.

For this clonotype: A much bigger clone sits one base away, suggesting this may be a read error. V usage is TRBV6-2 or TRBV6-3 and J usage is TRBJ2-6, with a weak D call TRBD1 (5 bases). This CDR3 has 13 residues. Per the germline V gene, CDR1 is MNHEY and CDR2 is SVGEGT. CDR3: CASSYFGANVLNF. Written as DNA, the CDR3 is TGTGCCAGCAGTTATTTTGGGGCCAACGTCCTGAATTTC.

A note on this clonotype: The junction shows a germline mismatch at one end, possibly a read error. V gene TRBV2 combines with J gene TRBJ1-2; possible D gene TRBD1, 5 bases. This CDR3 contains 14 residues. Germline lookup yields CDR1 SNHLY and CDR2 FYNNEI. DNA for the CDR3: TGTGCCAGCAGTGAAGCGCGGGGCGGCTATGGCAACACCTTC. Amino acid sequence: CASSEARGGYGNTF.

This clonotype came up many times. This sequence joins TRBV2 and TRBJ1-2, with 9 bases that match TRBD1. Trimming at V came to 7 bases and at J to 8 bases, leaving 14 bases not matched to a gene. The germline CDR1 and CDR2 sequences are SNHLY and FYNNEI. CDR3 length: 15 residues. The CDR3, as DNA: TGTGCCAGCACCAATACAGGGGGCCCCTCGTGGGGCTACACCTTC. Translating it yields CASTNTGGPSWGYTF.

On this clonotype: A much bigger clone sits one base away, suggesting this may be a read error. The chain employs TRBV15 and TRBJ1-1, with 11 bases lining up with TRBD1. This CDR3 is built from 16 residues. J was trimmed by 5 bases and V by 2 bases; bases with no gene match: 7. Germline V gives CDR1 LNHNV, CDR2 YYDKDF (reference sequence). The CDR3: CATSRPKGTGGTEAFF. Written as DNA, the CDR3 is TGTGCCACCAGCAGACCTAAGGGGACAGGGGGTACTGAAGCTTTCTTT.

This clonotype was picked up many times. The gene calls are TRBV5-1 and TRBJ1-1; D perhaps matches TRBD1 (5 bases). There are 13 residues in the CDR3. CDR1 is SGHRS, CDR2 YFSETQ, per germline. Trimming stripped 4 bases from V and 7 bases from J, with 14 bases between. CDR3 sequence reads: CASSGPRVNEAFF. The CDR3 nucleotides read TGCGCCAGCAGCGGTCCCAGGGTGAATGAAGCTTTCTTT.